This T cell receptor beta chain came from a study of T cell repertoires in aging, cancer and after chemotherapy. The template was genomic DNA from peripheral blood, not RNA. After removal of 6 bases from V and 0 bases from J, the junction contained 3 bases not matched to a gene. The germline gives CDR1 SGHKS, CDR2 YYEKEE (reference sequence). CDR3 size: 13 residues. Rearranged V-D-J TRB sequences were amplified with a mixed TRB-A/B primer pool. TCRdb reprocessed the multiplex PCR reads via MiXCR and lists one record per CDR3 protein. The table has about 9,500 distinct CDR3 sequences, about 24% seen once.

The source material was blood. The genes are TRBV5-5 and TRBJ2-7; the match to TRBD1 covers 7 bases. The sequence was collected from a human donor in good health. The CDR3 bases are TGTGCCAGCAACGGACAGGACTCCTACGAGCAGTACTTC. It codes for CASNGQDSYEQYF.